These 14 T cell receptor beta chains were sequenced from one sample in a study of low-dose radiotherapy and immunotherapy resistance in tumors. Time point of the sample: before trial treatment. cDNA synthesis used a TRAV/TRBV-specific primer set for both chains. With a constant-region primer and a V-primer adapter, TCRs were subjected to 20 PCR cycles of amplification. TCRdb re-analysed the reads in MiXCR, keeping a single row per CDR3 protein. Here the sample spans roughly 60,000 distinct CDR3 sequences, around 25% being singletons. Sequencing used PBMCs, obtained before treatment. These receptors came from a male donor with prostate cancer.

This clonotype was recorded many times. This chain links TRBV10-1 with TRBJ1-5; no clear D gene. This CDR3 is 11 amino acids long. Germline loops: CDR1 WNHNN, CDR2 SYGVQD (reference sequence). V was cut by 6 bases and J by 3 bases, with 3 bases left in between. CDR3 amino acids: CASSVNQPQHF. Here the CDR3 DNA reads TGCGCCAGCAGCGTCAATCAGCCCCAGCATTTT.

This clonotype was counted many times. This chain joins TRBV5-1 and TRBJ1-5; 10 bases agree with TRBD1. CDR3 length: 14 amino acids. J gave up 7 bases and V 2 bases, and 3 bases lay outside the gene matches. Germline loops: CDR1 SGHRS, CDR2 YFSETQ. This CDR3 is CASSLGQGGQPQHF. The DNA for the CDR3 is TGCGCCAGCAGCTTAGGACAGGGGGGCCAGCCCCAGCATTTT.

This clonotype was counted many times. The CDR3 bases are TGTGCCAGCAGAAGTTACAATGAGCAGTTCTTC. It specifies CASRSYNEQFF. The chain has TRBV2 and TRBJ2-1, with no clear D. Germline V gene data show CDR1 as SNHLY and CDR2 as FYNNEI. This CDR3 contains 11 residues. Trimming removed 6 bases from V and 4 bases from J, with 4 bases in between.

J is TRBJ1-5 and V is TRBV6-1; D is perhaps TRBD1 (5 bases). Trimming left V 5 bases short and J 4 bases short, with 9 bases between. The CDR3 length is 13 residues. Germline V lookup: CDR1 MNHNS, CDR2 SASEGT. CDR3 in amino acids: CASSRRDNQPQHF. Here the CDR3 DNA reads TGTGCCAGCAGTCGCAGGGATAATCAGCCCCAGCATTTT.

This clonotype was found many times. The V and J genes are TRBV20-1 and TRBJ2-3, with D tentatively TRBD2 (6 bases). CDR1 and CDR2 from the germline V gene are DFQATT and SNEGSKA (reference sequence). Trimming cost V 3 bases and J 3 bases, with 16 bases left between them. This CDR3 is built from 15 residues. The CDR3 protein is CSARGTPTTTDTQYF. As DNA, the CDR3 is TGCAGTGCTAGGGGGACTCCTACCACAACAGATACGCAGTATTTT.

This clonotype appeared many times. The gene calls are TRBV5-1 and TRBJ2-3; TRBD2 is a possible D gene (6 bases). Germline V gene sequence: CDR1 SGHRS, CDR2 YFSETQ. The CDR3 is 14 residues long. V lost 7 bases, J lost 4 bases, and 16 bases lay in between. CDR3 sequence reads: CASGYQTSSDTQYF. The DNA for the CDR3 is TGCGCCAGCGGCTACCAGACTAGTTCAGATACGCAGTATTTT.

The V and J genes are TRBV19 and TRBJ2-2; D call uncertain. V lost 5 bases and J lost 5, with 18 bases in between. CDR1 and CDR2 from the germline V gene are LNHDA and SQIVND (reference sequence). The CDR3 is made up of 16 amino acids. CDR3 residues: CASSRSRVSETGELFF. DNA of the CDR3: TGTGCCAGTAGTCGGTCTCGGGTTTCTGAGACCGGGGAGCTGTTTTTT.

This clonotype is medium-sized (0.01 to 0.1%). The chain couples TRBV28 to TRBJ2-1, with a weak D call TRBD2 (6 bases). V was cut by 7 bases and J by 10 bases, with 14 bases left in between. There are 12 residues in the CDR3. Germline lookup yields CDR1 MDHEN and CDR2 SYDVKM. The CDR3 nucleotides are TGTGCCAGCACTTCGGGTGGGGGGGAGCAGTTCTTC. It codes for CASTSGGGEQFF. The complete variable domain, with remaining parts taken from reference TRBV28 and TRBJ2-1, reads DVKVTQSSRYLVKRTGEKVFLECVQDMDHENMFWYRQDPGLGLRLIYFSYDVKMKEKGDIPEGYSVSREKKERFSLILESASTNQTSMYLCASTSGGGEQFFGPGTRLTVL.

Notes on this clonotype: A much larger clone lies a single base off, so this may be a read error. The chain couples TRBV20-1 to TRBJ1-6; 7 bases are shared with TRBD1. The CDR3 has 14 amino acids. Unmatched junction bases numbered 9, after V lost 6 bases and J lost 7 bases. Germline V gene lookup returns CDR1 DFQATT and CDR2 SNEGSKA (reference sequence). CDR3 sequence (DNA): TGCAGTGCCAGCTGGACAGGAGTGAATTCACCCCTCCACTTT. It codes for CSASWTGVNSPLHF.

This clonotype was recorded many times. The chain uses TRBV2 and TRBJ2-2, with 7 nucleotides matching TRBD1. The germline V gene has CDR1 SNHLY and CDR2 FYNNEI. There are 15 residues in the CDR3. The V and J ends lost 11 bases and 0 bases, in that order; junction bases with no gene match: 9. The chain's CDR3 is CASQGVRTNTGELFF. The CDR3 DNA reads TGTGCCTCCCAGGGGGTTCGGACGAACACCGGGGAGCTGTTTTTT.

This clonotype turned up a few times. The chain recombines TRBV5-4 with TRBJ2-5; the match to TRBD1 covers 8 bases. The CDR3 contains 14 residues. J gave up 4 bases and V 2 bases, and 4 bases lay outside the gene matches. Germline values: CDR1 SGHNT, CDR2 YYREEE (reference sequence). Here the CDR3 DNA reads TGTGCCAGCAGCTTTGACAGGGGCTCAGAGACCCAGTACTTC. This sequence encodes CASSFDRGSETQYF.

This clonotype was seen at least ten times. This CDR3 is CASSPGRFSNEKLFF. For the CDR3, the DNA is TGTGCCAGTAGTCCAGGACGGTTTTCTAATGAAAAACTGTTTTTT. This chain joins TRBV19 and TRBJ1-4; D is ambiguous. The CDR3 sequence is 15 residues long. Germline lookup yields CDR1 LNHDA and CDR2 SQIVND (reference sequence). The V gene lost 5 bases and the J gene lost 3 bases, with 13 bases spanning the gap.

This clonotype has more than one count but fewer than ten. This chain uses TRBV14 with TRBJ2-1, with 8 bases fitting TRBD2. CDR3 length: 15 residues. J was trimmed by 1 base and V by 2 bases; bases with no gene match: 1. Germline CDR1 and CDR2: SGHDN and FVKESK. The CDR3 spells CASSQTSGSYNEQFF. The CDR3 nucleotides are TGTGCCAGCAGCCAAACTAGCGGATCCTACAATGAGCAGTTCTTC.

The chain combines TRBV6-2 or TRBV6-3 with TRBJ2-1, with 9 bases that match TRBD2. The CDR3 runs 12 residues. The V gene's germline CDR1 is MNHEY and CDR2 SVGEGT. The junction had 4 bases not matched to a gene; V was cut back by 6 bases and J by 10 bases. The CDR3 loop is CASSSLAGEQFF. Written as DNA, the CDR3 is TGTGCCAGCAGCAGTCTAGCGGGAGAGCAGTTCTTC.